The rows below give T cell receptor beta chains drawn from one sample of a study of human T cells and chemical hapten exposure. TCRdb fed the RACE reads into MiXCR, producing one record per CDR3 protein. This table holds tens of thousands of distinct CDR3 sequences, approximately 11% found once. The sample was whole blood, taken in connection with sensitization to the hapten diphenylcyclopropenone (DPC). The receptor source for this set is a woman aged 45-65 years with alopecia areata. Some clones in this sample may be carry-over from other donors' samples. CDR3s include the opening cysteine and the closing phenylalanine or tryptophan. D genes are given only for firm matches. The size field is filled for only some rows; it gives once, few, many or a size class.

>TRBD2|TRBJ2-2|many|TRBV19
TGTGCCAGCCATAGCGGGAGGGCCAACACCGGGGAGCTGTTTTTT
CASHSGRANTGELFF
>.|TRBJ2-7|.|TRBV5-1
TGCGCCAGCAGCTTGTCCCAGACCTACGAGCAGTACTTC
CASSLSQTYEQYF
>.|TRBJ2-5|.|TRBV7-9
TGTGCCAGCAGCCCGTGGACGATCCAAGAGACCCAGTACTTC
CASSPWTIQETQYF
>TRBD1|TRBJ1-5|few|TRBV20-1
TGCAGTGCTAGCCCGGCCGGGACAGCAAAGTATCAGCCCCAGCATTTT
CSASPAGTAKYQPQHF
>.|TRBJ2-2|few|TRBV4-3
TGCGCCAGCAGCCATAGGGTAGCCGCCGGGGAGCTGTTTTTT
CASSHRVAAGELFF
>.|TRBJ2-1|few|TRBV5-1
TGCTCGTCCGAGACAGGGGAGGGCCTCGGGCAGTTCTTC
CSSETGEGLGQFF
>TRBD1|TRBJ1-5|many|TRBV11-2
TGTGCCAGCAGCCCTACAGGGGGACTAAATCAGCCCCAGCATTTT
CASSPTGGLNQPQHF
>.|TRBJ1-4|many|TRBV28
TGTGCCAGCAGTTTATCTCCACCATCCTCCCGACTGTTTTTT
CASSLSPPSSRLFF
>.|TRBJ1-5|few|TRBV28
TGTGCCAGCAGTCCCGGACTTTTCCCCCAGCATTTT
CASSPGLFPQHF
>.|TRBJ1-1|.|TRBV7-7
TGTGCCAGCAGCCAGGCGGTGAACACTGAAGCTTTCTTT
CASSQAVNTEAFF
>.|TRBJ2-5|many|TRBV27
TGTGCCAGCAGCCCAAACGGGGGACGGTTAGAGACCCAGTACTTC
CASSPNGGRLETQYF
>.|TRBJ2-1|many|TRBV11-2
TGTGCCAGCAGCTTTTTTGGGACAACGATCAACAATGAGCAGTTCTTC
CASSFFGTTINNEQFF
>.|TRBJ2-7|.|TRBV6-1
TGTGCCAGCACAGAAGGGACCAAGACCTACGAGCAGTACTTC
CASTEGTKTYEQYF
>.|TRBJ1-1|many|TRBV12-3/TRBV12-4
TGTGCCAGCAGTTCCGGGGCTTTGGGGCGCACTGAAGCTTTCTTT
CASSSGALGRTEAFF
>TRBD2|TRBJ2-1|few|TRBV6-2/TRBV6-3
TGTGCCAGCAGTTACTACGGGGGGTCCTACAATGAGCAGTTCTTC
CASSYYGGSYNEQFF
>.|TRBJ1-6|.|TRBV21-1
TGTGCCAGCAACCGTCCCGTAGTTTCACCCCTCCACTTT
CASNRPVVSPLHF
>.|TRBJ1-1|many|TRBV7-3
TGTGCCAGCAGCTTATTTGGCAGAATGAACACTGAAGCTTTCTTT
CASSLFGRMNTEAFF
>TRBD1|TRBJ1-2|many|TRBV12-3/TRBV12-4
TGTGCCAGCAGTCACAGGGGGCAGGGCAACTATGGCTACACCTTC
CASSHRGQGNYGYTF
>TRBD1|TRBJ2-2|many|TRBV6-5
TGTGCCAGCAGCCGGGACAGGAACACCGGGGAGCTGTTTTTT
CASSRDRNTGELFF